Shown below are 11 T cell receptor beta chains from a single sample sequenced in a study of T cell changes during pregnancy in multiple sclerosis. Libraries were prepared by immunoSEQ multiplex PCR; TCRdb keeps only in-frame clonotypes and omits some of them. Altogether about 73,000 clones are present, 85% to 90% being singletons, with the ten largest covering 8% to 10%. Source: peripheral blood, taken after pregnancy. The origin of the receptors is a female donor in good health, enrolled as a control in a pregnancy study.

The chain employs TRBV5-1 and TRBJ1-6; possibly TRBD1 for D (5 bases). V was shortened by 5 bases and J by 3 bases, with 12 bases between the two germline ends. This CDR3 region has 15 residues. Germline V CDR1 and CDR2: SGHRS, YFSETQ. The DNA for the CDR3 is TGCGCCAGCAGACCTGCCAGGGACTATAATTCACCCCTCCACTTT. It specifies CASRPARDYNSPLHF.

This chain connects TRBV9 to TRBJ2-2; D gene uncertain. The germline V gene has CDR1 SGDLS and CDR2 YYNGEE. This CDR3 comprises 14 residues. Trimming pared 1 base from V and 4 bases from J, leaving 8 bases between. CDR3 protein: CASSVLAATGELFF. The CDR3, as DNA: TGTGCCAGCAGCGTATTAGCTGCCACCGGGGAGCTGTTTTTT.

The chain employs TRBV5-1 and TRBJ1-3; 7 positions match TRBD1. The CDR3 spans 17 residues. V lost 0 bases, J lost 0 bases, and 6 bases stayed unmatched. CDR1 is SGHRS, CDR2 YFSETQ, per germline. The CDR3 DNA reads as TGCGCCAGCAGCTTGGTCGGACAGGCGAGCTCTGGAAACACCATATATTTT. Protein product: CASSLVGQASSGNTIYF.

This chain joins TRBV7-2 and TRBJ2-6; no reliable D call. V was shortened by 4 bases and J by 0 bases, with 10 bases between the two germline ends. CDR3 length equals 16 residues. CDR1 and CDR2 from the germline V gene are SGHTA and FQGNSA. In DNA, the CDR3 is TGTGCCAGCAGCTGGAACAGTCTCTCTGGGGCCAACGTCCTGACTTTC. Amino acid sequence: CASSWNSLSGANVLTF.

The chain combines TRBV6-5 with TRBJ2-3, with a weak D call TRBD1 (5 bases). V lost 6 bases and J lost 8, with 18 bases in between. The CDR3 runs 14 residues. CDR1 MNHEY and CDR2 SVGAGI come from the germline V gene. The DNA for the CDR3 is TGTGCCAGCAGGGTGACCCAGGGAAGTGGTACGCAGTATTTT. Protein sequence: CASRVTQGSGTQYF.

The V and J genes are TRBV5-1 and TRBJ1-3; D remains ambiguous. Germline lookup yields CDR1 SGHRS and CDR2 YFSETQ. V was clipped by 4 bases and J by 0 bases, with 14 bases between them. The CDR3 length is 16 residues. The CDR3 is CASSPETADSGNTIYF. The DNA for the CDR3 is TGCGCCAGCAGCCCCGAGACTGCTGACTCTGGAAACACCATATATTTT.

This chain's CDR3 is CSGQGYSNEKLFF. The CDR3 nucleotides read TGCAGCGGGCAGGGGTACTCTAATGAAAAACTGTTTTTT. The rearrangement joins TRBV29-1 to TRBJ1-4, with D perhaps TRBD1 (6 bases). Germline-derived CDR1 and CDR2 are SQVTM and ANQGSEA. CDR3 size: 13 residues. Trimming removed 7 bases at V and 3 bases at J, with 12 bases between.

In nucleotides, the CDR3 is TGTGCCAGCAGCAGCCCTAGCGACTCCTACAATGAGCAGTTCTTC. Translated, it gives CASSSPSDSYNEQFF. V and J are TRBV9 and TRBJ2-1; D might be TRBD2 (6 bases). The CDR3 totals 15 residues. CDR1 is SGDLS and CDR2 is YYNGEE in the germline V gene. The V end lost 4 bases, the J end lost 0 bases, and 11 bases lay between the germline ends.

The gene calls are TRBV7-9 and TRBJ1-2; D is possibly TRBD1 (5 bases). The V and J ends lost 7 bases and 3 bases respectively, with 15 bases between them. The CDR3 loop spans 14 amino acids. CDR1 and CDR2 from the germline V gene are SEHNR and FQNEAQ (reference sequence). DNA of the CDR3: TGTGCCAGCAACCTTCCCACAGGAGACTATGGCTACACCTTC. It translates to CASNLPTGDYGYTF.

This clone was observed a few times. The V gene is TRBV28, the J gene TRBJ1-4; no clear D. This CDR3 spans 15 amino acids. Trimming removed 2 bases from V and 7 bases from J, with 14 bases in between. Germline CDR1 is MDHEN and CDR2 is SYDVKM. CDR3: CASSLGRVEGEKLFF. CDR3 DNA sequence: TGTGCCAGCAGTTTAGGACGGGTGGAGGGTGAAAAACTGTTTTTT.

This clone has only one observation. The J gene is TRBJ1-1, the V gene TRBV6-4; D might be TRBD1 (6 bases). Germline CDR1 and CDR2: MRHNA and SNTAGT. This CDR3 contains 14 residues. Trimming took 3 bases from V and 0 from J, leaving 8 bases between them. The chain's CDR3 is CASSEDRLNTEAFF. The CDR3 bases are TGTGCCAGCAGTGAGGACAGATTGAACACTGAAGCTTTCTTT.